The rows below give T cell receptor beta chains drawn from one sample of a study of blood T cell repertoires in COVID-19. Method: immunoSEQ multiplex PCR; TCRdb's copy keeps in-frame clones and lacks some. The sample includes approximately 70,000 clones, 84% of them seen just once. Sequenced input: peripheral blood. Receptors were obtained from an older woman with acute or convalescent COVID-19. The CDR3 runs from the conserved cysteine through the conserved F or W. The D gene is left open where the match is weak. Clone size is shown for a subset of rows, as once, few, many or a class of expanded clone.

>TRBJ1-2|.|TRBV6-1|TRBD1
CASSELDRGNLYGYTF
TGTGCCAGCAGTGAACTCGACAGGGGGAATTTGTATGGCTACACCTTC
>TRBJ2-7|.|TRBV11-2|.
CASSFQEYEQYF
TGTGCCAGCAGCTTTCAAGAGTACGAGCAGTACTTC
>TRBJ1-5|.|TRBV7-9|TRBD1
CASSAGGTYQPQHF
TGTGCCAGCAGCGCAGGGGGAACCTATCAGCCCCAGCATTTT
>TRBJ2-1|.|TRBV7-2|TRBD2
CASSLAAGLVNEQFF
TGTGCCAGCAGCTTAGCAGCGGGACTAGTCAATGAGCAGTTCTTC
>TRBJ1-4|.|TRBV12-5|TRBD1
CASGLQGAYEKLFF
TGTGCTAGTGGCCTACAGGGGGCCTATGAAAAACTGTTTTTT
>TRBJ2-7|.|TRBV7-6|TRBD1
CASSSRQGSSEQYF
TGTGCCAGCAGCTCCCGACAGGGGAGTAGCGAGCAGTACTTC
>TRBJ2-1|.|TRBV5-1|TRBD1
CASSLGAGGSEQFF
TGCGCCAGCAGCTTGGGCGCAGGGGGCAGTGAGCAGTTCTTC
>TRBJ2-3|.|TRBV12-3/TRBV12-4|TRBD2
CASSLGTSVTQYF
TGTGCCAGCAGTCTGGGGACTAGCGTGACGCAGTATTTT
>TRBJ1-1|.|TRBV20-1|.
CSTSHPGKDTEAFF
TGCAGTACTAGTCATCCGGGTAAGGACACTGAAGCTTTCTTT
>TRBJ1-2|.|TRBV7-3|.
CASSLMTGPVGYTF
TGTGCCAGCAGCTTAATGACAGGACCCGTCGGCTACACCTTC
>TRBJ2-1|.|TRBV5-6|.
CASNGPPNEQFF
TGTGCCAGCAACGGTCCCCCGAATGAGCAGTTCTTC
>TRBJ2-1|.|TRBV2|TRBD1
CASSTDRFDEQFF
TGTGCCAGCAGTACGGACAGGTTCGATGAGCAGTTCTTC
>TRBJ1-2|few|TRBV29-1|.
CSVQQGMGGYTF
TGCAGCGTTCAACAGGGTATGGGTGGCTACACCTTC
>TRBJ1-2|.|TRBV15|.
CATSDEGYGYTF
TGTGCCACCTCAGATGAGGGCTATGGCTACACCTTC
>TRBJ2-2|.|TRBV15|.
CATSPRRGGNTGELFF
TGTGCCACCAGCCCCCGGAGGGGGGGGAACACCGGGGAGCTGTTTTTT
>TRBJ2-1|.|TRBV9|TRBD1
CASSVDGTVYNEQFF
TGTGCCAGCAGCGTAGACGGGACAGTTTACAATGAGCAGTTCTTC
>TRBJ1-2|.|TRBV2|.
CASSEAQGGGYTF
TGTGCCAGCAGTGAAGCGCAGGGCGGCGGCTACACCTTC
>TRBJ1-2|.|TRBV10-3|TRBD1
CAISSDREAYGYTF
TGTGCCATCAGTTCGGACAGGGAGGCCTATGGCTACACCTTC
>TRBJ1-5|few|TRBV6-5|TRBD1
CASRQGDEPQHF
TGTGCCAGCAGACAGGGGGACGAGCCCCAGCATTTT
>TRBJ2-1|.|TRBV5-6|.
CASSIYRGEQFF
TGTGCCAGCAGCATATACCGAGGTGAGCAGTTCTTC
>TRBJ2-1|.|TRBV11-3|TRBD2
CASSPRAGTSGYGEQFF
TGTGCCAGCAGCCCTCGGGCGGGGACTAGCGGGTATGGTGAGCAGTTCTTC
>TRBJ1-1|.|TRBV10-3|TRBD1
CAIRDPDRANTEAFF
TGTGCCATCAGAGATCCGGACAGGGCTAACACTGAAGCTTTCTTT
>TRBJ1-3|.|TRBV11-2|.
CASSLGSVGNTIYF
TGTGCCAGCAGCTTAGGGTCAGTCGGAAACACCATATATTTT
>TRBJ1-3|.|TRBV5-5|.
CASSSLAGPPNHIYF
TGTGCCAGCAGCTCCCTGGCAGGGCCCCCGAATCACATATATTTT
>TRBJ1-2|.|TRBV5-6|TRBD1
CASSPSPGQGNYGYTF
TGTGCCAGCAGTCCGAGCCCTGGACAGGGGAACTATGGCTACACCTTC
>TRBJ2-7|.|TRBV6-5|.
CASRGLRDSIYEQYF
TGTGCCAGCAGGGGGTTGAGGGATTCGATCTACGAGCAGTACTTC
>TRBJ1-1|few|TRBV19|.
CASSIGTAKAFF
TGTGCCAGTAGTATAGGGACAGCTAAAGCTTTCTTT
>TRBJ2-3|.|TRBV4-2|.
CASSPEAGAGGTDTQYF
TGTGCCAGCAGCCCAGAGGCGGGGGCAGGGGGCACAGATACGCAGTATTTT
>TRBJ1-2|.|TRBV5-4|TRBD1
CASSWTGVNGYTF
TGTGCCAGCTCTTGGACAGGGGTGAATGGCTACACCTTC
>TRBJ2-7|few|TRBV6-4|TRBD1
CASSDGTGAYEQYF
TGTGCCAGCAGTGATGGGACAGGGGCCTACGAGCAGTACTTC
>TRBJ2-7|.|TRBV3-1/TRBV3-2|.
CASSQGSFTYEQYF
TGTGCCAGCAGCCAAGGGAGCTTCACCTACGAGCAGTACTTC
>TRBJ1-1|.|TRBV27|.
CASSLIGGRGSEAFF
TGTGCCAGCAGTTTAATCGGGGGGCGCGGGTCTGAAGCTTTCTTT
>TRBJ2-1|.|TRBV19|.
CASSTGGGRGNEQFF
TGTGCCAGTAGTACCGGGGGAGGCAGGGGGAATGAGCAGTTCTTC
>TRBJ2-7|.|TRBV7-2|.
CASSLAVMFWNREGYEQYF
TGTGCCAGCAGCTTAGCTGTCATGTTTTGGAACAGGGAGGGCTACGAGCAGTACTTC
>TRBJ2-1|.|TRBV14|.
CASSQEQYNEQFF
TGTGCCAGCAGCCAAGAACAGTACAATGAGCAGTTCTTC
>TRBJ1-2|few|TRBV11-2|TRBD1
CASSQQDRAGYGYTF
TGTGCCAGCAGCCAGCAAGACAGGGCTGGGTATGGCTACACCTTC
>TRBJ1-2|.|TRBV6-1|.
CASSEQTGGYTF
TGTGCCAGCAGTGAACAAACAGGGGGCTACACCTTC
>TRBJ1-1|few|TRBV5-1|TRBD1
CASSQQGAGDTEAFF
TGCGCCAGCAGCCAACAGGGGGCCGGGGACACTGAAGCTTTCTTT
>TRBJ2-1|.|TRBV5-1|TRBD2
CASSSNLLAGGLSEQFF
TGCGCCAGCAGCTCGAACTTGCTAGCGGGGGGGCTAAGTGAGCAGTTCTTC
>TRBJ2-7|.|TRBV28|.
CASSLFGGREQYF
TGTGCCAGCAGTTTGTTTGGAGGGCGCGAGCAGTACTTC
>TRBJ1-1|few|TRBV7-8|.
CASSSTAGVMNTEAFF
TGTGCCAGCAGCTCAACGGCAGGGGTTATGAACACTGAAGCTTTCTTT
>TRBJ1-5|.|TRBV19|.
CASSMGRNSNQPQHF
TGTGCCAGTAGTATGGGCAGAAATAGCAATCAGCCCCAGCATTTT
>TRBJ2-2|.|TRBV7-6|TRBD2
CASSLGLAGGQNTGELFF
TGTGCCAGCAGCTTAGGACTAGCGGGGGGCCAAAACACCGGGGAGCTGTTTTTT
>TRBJ2-7|few|TRBV9|TRBD2
CASSVSGGAFNEQYF
TGTGCCAGCAGCGTGAGCGGGGGGGCCTTCAACGAGCAGTACTTC
>TRBJ2-2|.|TRBV29-1|.
CSVLKGNTGELFF
TGCAGCGTACTAAAAGGGAACACCGGGGAGCTGTTTTTT
>TRBJ2-5|.|TRBV10-3|TRBD1
CAISWDRGDQETQYF
TGTGCCATCAGTTGGGACAGGGGGGACCAAGAGACCCAGTACTTC
>TRBJ2-3|.|TRBV5-8|.
CASSGGSKYRATDTQYF
TGTGCCAGCAGTGGTGGGTCTAAGTACAGGGCCACAGATACGCAGTATTTT
>TRBJ2-3|.|TRBV5-4|.
CASSLGSGDTDTQYF
TGTGCCAGCAGCTTAGGGTCGGGGGACACAGATACGCAGTATTTT
>TRBJ1-2|.|TRBV15|.
CATTLDLAGGGYTF
TGTGCCACCACCCTAGACCTCGCGGGAGGAGGCTACACCTTC
>TRBJ2-4|.|TRBV5-6|.
CASSLTQLAKNIQYF
TGTGCCAGCAGCCTCACACAGCTAGCCAAAAACATTCAGTACTTC
>TRBJ2-1|.|TRBV10-1|TRBD2
CASSEVRTSGLHEQFF
TGCGCCAGCAGTGAGGTTCGGACTAGCGGGCTCCATGAGCAGTTCTTC
>TRBJ2-1|.|TRBV5-4|TRBD2
CASSPRGGDNEQFF
TGTGCCAGCAGCCCGCGGGGGGGAGACAATGAGCAGTTCTTC
>TRBJ2-3|.|TRBV3-1/TRBV3-2|.
CASSLGDIGTDTQYF
TGTGCCAGCAGCCTCGGGGACATTGGCACAGATACGCAGTATTTT
>TRBJ2-3|.|TRBV10-3|TRBD2
CAARTSGGASTDTQYF
TGTGCCGCAAGGACTAGCGGGGGGGCCAGTACAGATACGCAGTATTTT
>TRBJ1-2|.|TRBV2|.
CASSEPLEDPVDYGYTF
TGTGCCAGCAGTGAACCGTTGGAGGACCCAGTCGACTATGGCTACACCTTC
>TRBJ2-7|.|TRBV21-1|.
CATSDRVPYEQYF
TGTGCCACCTCGGACAGGGTACCCTACGAGCAGTACTTC
>TRBJ2-3|.|TRBV2|TRBD2
CASSWRGATDTQYF
TGTGCCAGCAGTTGGCGGGGGGCCACAGATACGCAGTATTTT